The 26 T cell receptor beta chains listed next were all sequenced from one sample in a study of blood T cell repertoires in COVID-19. Sequencing used immunoSEQ multiplex PCR; TCRdb keeps in-frame clones, though not all of them. The sample includes roughly 69,000 clones, 88% seen only once; the top ten take approximately 4.7%. Sequencing input: peripheral blood. Receptor source: a human donor in a cohort sampled during active COVID-19.

This chain links TRBV12-3 or TRBV12-4 with TRBJ1-2; 9 bases map to TRBD1. The CDR3 sequence is 13 residues long. The junction had 7 bases not matched to a gene; V was cut back by 6 bases and J by 8 bases. CDR3 nucleotides: TGTGCCAGCAGGTACACAGGGGGCGGGGGCTACACCTTC. This codes for CASRYTGGGGYTF.

This clone occurred once. The V call is TRBV11-2, the J call TRBJ1-1; TRBD1 matches 9 bases. This CDR3 contains 15 residues. Looked up from germline, CDR1 is SGHAT and CDR2 is FQNNGV. The J segment lost 0 bases and the V segment lost 2 bases, leaving 1 base of the junction unmatched. This CDR3 reads CASSLRTGVNTEAFF. The CDR3, as DNA: TGTGCCAGCAGCTTACGGACAGGGGTGAACACTGAAGCTTTCTTT.

V and J are TRBV2 and TRBJ2-7, with 7 bases fitting TRBD1. This CDR3 is built from 17 residues. Trimming at V came to 7 bases and at J to 0 bases, leaving 15 bases not matched to a gene. In germline, CDR1 is SNHLY, CDR2 FYNNEI. CDR3: CASTGRGSGTVSYEQYF. In DNA, the CDR3 is TGTGCCAGCACCGGTCGGGGCTCCGGGACAGTCTCCTACGAGCAGTACTTC. The full variable domain, with the rest looked up from reference TRBV2 and TRBJ2-7, is EPEVTQTPSHQVTQMGQEVILRCVPISNHLYFYWYRQILGQKVEFLVSFYNNEISEKSEIFDDQFSVERPDGSNFTLKIRSTKLEDSAMYFCASTGRGSGTVSYEQYFGPGTRLTVT.

The chain joins TRBV5-1 to TRBJ1-6; 7 nucleotides agree with TRBD1. Per the germline V gene, CDR1 is SGHRS and CDR2 is YFSETQ. Unmatched junction bases numbered 0, after V lost 0 bases and J lost 6 bases. The CDR3 totals 14 residues. CDR3: CASSLDRGNSPLHF. CDR3 nucleotides: TGCGCCAGCAGCTTGGACAGGGGTAATTCACCCCTCCACTTT.

The rearrangement links TRBV28 to TRBJ1-5; D unresolved. This CDR3 is built from 14 residues. CDR1 and CDR2 (germline): MDHEN, SYDVKM. Trimming left V 6 bases short and J 4 bases short, with 13 bases between. The CDR3 is CASSPRRQNQPQHF. The CDR3, as DNA: TGTGCCAGCAGCCCGAGGAGGCAGAATCAGCCCCAGCATTTT.

This chain joins TRBV6-1 and TRBJ1-3; D unclear. Trimming removed 2 bases at V and 2 bases at J, with 7 bases between. The CDR3 has 14 residues. Germline lookup yields CDR1 MNHNS and CDR2 SASEGT. The CDR3 DNA sequence: TGTGCCAGCAGTGAACTACTCCCTGGAAACACCATATATTTT. The encoded protein is CASSELLPGNTIYF.

This chain connects TRBV2 to TRBJ2-7; TRBD2 matches at 12 bases. The V gene's germline CDR1 is SNHLY and CDR2 FYNNEI. The CDR3 loop spans 14 amino acids. Germline trimming cut 7 bases from V and 4 bases from J; bases unmatched to any gene: 5. CDR3 bases: TGTGCCAGCACTTTGGGACTAGCGGGTTACGAGCAGTACTTC. It translates to CASTLGLAGYEQYF. Full variable domain (remainder filled in from reference TRBV2 and TRBJ2-7): EPEVTQTPSHQVTQMGQEVILRCVPISNHLYFYWYRQILGQKVEFLVSFYNNEISEKSEIFDDQFSVERPDGSNFTLKIRSTKLEDSAMYFCASTLGLAGYEQYFGPGTRLTVT.

The V and J genes are TRBV11-3 and TRBJ2-2; TRBD2 matches at 8 bases. The trim removed 6 bases at V and 1 base at J, leaving 10 bases unmatched. Germline CDR1 reads SGHNT; CDR2 reads YENEEA. The CDR3 sequence is 17 residues long. The CDR3 region is CASSRGGGAMNTGELFF. In DNA form, the CDR3 reads TGTGCCAGCAGTCGGGGGGGAGGAGCCATGAACACCGGGGAGCTGTTTTTT.

This clone was recorded a few times. The chain has TRBV19 and TRBJ1-5; D may be TRBD1 (5 bases). This CDR3 is 15 amino acids long. CDR1 is LNHDA, CDR2 SQIVND, per germline (reference sequence). V shed 8 bases and J shed 3 bases, with 17 bases lying between them. The CDR3 reads CASQRRGGSNQPQHF. Written as DNA, the CDR3 is TGTGCCAGTCAACGTCGGGGGGGATCCAATCAGCCCCAGCATTTT.

The chain links TRBV6-5 to TRBJ2-1, with a tentative D call TRBD2 (6 bases). The V end lost 8 bases, the J end lost 5 bases, and 16 bases lay between the germline ends. The germline V gene has CDR1 MNHEY and CDR2 SVGAGI. The CDR3 has 14 residues. The CDR3 bases are TGTGCCAGCTCCCTCGGGGGTCTGGACAATGAGCAGTTCTTC. It yields the protein CASSLGGLDNEQFF.

The chain uses TRBV2 and TRBJ1-1; D is unclear. CDR3 length: 14 residues. The V end lost 4 bases, the J end lost 0 bases, and 9 bases lay between the germline ends. Germline CDR1 is SNHLY and CDR2 is FYNNEI. CDR3 region: CASSGVRLNTEAFF. The CDR3 DNA reads TGTGCCAGCAGTGGGGTCAGGCTGAACACTGAAGCTTTCTTT.

The V gene is TRBV28, the J gene TRBJ1-5; D unresolved. Germline-derived CDR1 and CDR2 are MDHEN and SYDVKM. This CDR3 region has 17 residues. Trimming shortened V by 7 bases and J by 0 bases, and 19 bases separated the two germline ends. The CDR3 is CASTRVSGTFSNQPQHF. In DNA form, the CDR3 reads TGTGCCAGCACCCGAGTAAGCGGTACCTTTAGCAATCAGCCCCAGCATTTT.

The gene calls are TRBV2 and TRBJ2-2, with TRBD2 matching 7 bases. The CDR3 consists of 14 residues. Germline values: CDR1 SNHLY, CDR2 FYNNEI. The J segment lost 6 bases and the V segment lost 4 bases, leaving 5 bases of the junction unmatched. This CDR3 is CASSGTSSAGELFF. Written as DNA, the CDR3 is TGTGCCAGCAGTGGGACTAGTTCCGCCGGGGAGCTGTTTTTT.

This chain links TRBV6-1 with TRBJ2-7; TRBD1 aligns across 9 bases. The CDR3 has 15 residues. Germline CDR1 and CDR2: MNHNS and SASEGT. V was clipped by 3 bases and J by 1 base; unmatched bases: 4. The CDR3 DNA reads TGTGCCAGCAGTGACCACAGGGGGCTGTCCTACGAGCAGTACTTC. This encodes CASSDHRGLSYEQYF.

The chain uses TRBV11-2 and TRBJ1-1; 9 nucleotides agree with TRBD1. This CDR3 spans 13 amino acids. V lost 4 bases and J lost 11; bases outside the gene matches: 8. Germline-derived CDR1 and CDR2 are SGHAT and FQNNGV. The CDR3: CASSSTGTGRAFF. The CDR3, as DNA: TGTGCCAGCAGCTCCACAGGGACAGGGAGGGCTTTCTTT.

This chain uses TRBV18 with TRBJ2-5; 8 nucleotides align to TRBD1. This CDR3 contains 17 residues. J was trimmed by 0 bases and V by 0 bases; bases with no gene match: 6. Germline CDR1 and CDR2: KGHSH and LQKENI. The CDR3 DNA reads as TGTGCCAGCTCACCACCCCCCCGGACAGGGAACCAAGAGACCCAGTACTTC. Its protein product is CASSPPPRTGNQETQYF.

This chain uses TRBV6-2 or TRBV6-3 with TRBJ2-7, with 13 positions matching TRBD2. This CDR3 has 16 amino acids. Germline assignment: CDR1 MNHEY and CDR2 SVGEGT. With 2 bases clipped from V and 3 bases from J, the junction kept 4 bases outside the gene matches. The DNA for the CDR3 is TGTGCCAGCAGTTACCCGGGACTAGCGGGGAACTACGAGCAGTACTTC. Protein product: CASSYPGLAGNYEQYF.

This chain links TRBV6-5 with TRBJ2-7, with D unresolved. From germline, CDR1 is MNHEY and CDR2 SVGAGI. Trimming stripped 5 bases from V and 9 bases from J, with 11 bases between. The CDR3 consists of 11 residues. CDR3 bases: TGTGCCAGCAGTCAAAGCGAGGTGCAGTACTTC. Amino acid sequence: CASSQSEVQYF.

The gene calls are TRBV4-3 and TRBJ1-4; 8 bases align to TRBD1. Germline trimming cut 4 bases from V and 6 bases from J; bases unmatched to any gene: 7. Germline CDR1 reads LGHNA; CDR2 reads YSLEER. This CDR3 spans 15 amino acids. CDR3 amino acids: CASSPSTGDDEKLFF. CDR3 coding DNA: TGCGCCAGCAGCCCCTCGACAGGGGATGATGAAAAACTGTTTTTT.

This chain links TRBV6-2 or TRBV6-3 with TRBJ2-2, with TRBD2 as a possible D gene (6 bases). V lost 0 bases and J lost 6, with 11 bases in between. CDR3 size: 15 residues. Per germline, CDR1 MNHEY and CDR2 SVGEGT. The CDR3 DNA reads as TGTGCCAGCAGTTACTCGCGGGGAAGGTCCGGGGAGCTGTTTTTT. Protein sequence: CASSYSRGRSGELFF.

The genes are TRBV19 and TRBJ1-4; 9 bases are a match to TRBD1. Germline values: CDR1 LNHDA, CDR2 SQIVND (reference sequence). Losses at the gene ends were 3 bases for V and 4 bases for J; bases not matched to a gene: 6. The CDR3 sequence is 16 residues long. The CDR3 DNA sequence: TGTGCCAGTAGTATGGGACAGGGTAAAGATAATGAAAAACTGTTTTTT. Amino acid sequence: CASSMGQGKDNEKLFF.

The V gene is TRBV7-2, the J gene TRBJ2-7, with 7 bases lining up with TRBD1. Trimming cost V 1 base and J 3 bases; bases outside gene matches: 6. Germline V lookup: CDR1 SGHTA, CDR2 FQGNSA. The CDR3 sequence is 15 residues long. CDR3: CASSLGGQVLYEQYF. The CDR3 DNA sequence: TGTGCCAGCAGCTTAGGTGGACAGGTGCTCTACGAGCAGTACTTC.

V is TRBV7-9 and J is TRBJ2-7; 10 positions agree with TRBD2. Per the germline V gene, CDR1 is SEHNR and CDR2 is FQNEAQ (reference sequence). With 5 bases clipped from V and 0 bases from J, the junction kept 4 bases outside the gene matches. There are 15 residues in the CDR3. The CDR3 DNA reads as TGTGCCAGCAGCCCCGGGACTAGCGACTCCTACGAGCAGTACTTC. It is translated as CASSPGTSDSYEQYF.

The chain employs TRBV18 and TRBJ2-7, with TRBD2 matching 8 bases. V shed 6 bases and J 5 bases; nucleotides not matched to a gene: 9. In germline, CDR1 is KGHSH, CDR2 LQKENI. The CDR3 sequence is 14 residues long. Here the CDR3 DNA reads TGTGCCAGCTCCCATCCAGCGGGGGTGAACGAGCAGTACTTC. Encoded protein: CASSHPAGVNEQYF.

The chain is built from TRBV9 and TRBJ1-6; 8 bases align to TRBD1. The V gene end was trimmed by 4 bases and the J gene end by 9 bases; junction bases not matched to a gene: 9. This CDR3 spans 15 amino acids. Germline CDR1 is SGDLS and CDR2 is YYNGEE. CDR3 DNA sequence: TGTGCCAGCAGCCAACGGACAGGGTCGGTTTCACCCCTCCACTTT. Translated, it gives CASSQRTGSVSPLHF. The full variable domain, its missing parts supplied by reference TRBV9 and TRBJ1-6, is DSGVTQTPKHLITATGQRVTLRCSPRSGDLSVYWYQQSLDQGLQFLIQYYNGEERAKGNILERFSAQQFPDLHSELNLSSLELGDSALYFCASSQRTGSVSPLHFGNGTRLTVT.

The V call is TRBV7-8, the J call TRBJ1-4, with D perhaps TRBD1 (6 bases). V was cut by 2 bases and J by 8 bases, with 9 bases left in between. The CDR3 is 13 amino acids. Germline CDR1 reads SGHVS; CDR2 reads FQNEAQ. CDR3 bases: TGTGCCAGCAGCTTAAACAGGGACGAAAAACTGTTTTTT. It yields the protein CASSLNRDEKLFF.